These 13 T cell receptor beta chains originate from one sample sequenced in a study of cytomegalovirus exposure and HLA in healthy donors. PCR used 60 Vbeta primers and 13 Jbeta primers. Clones were sequenced by immunoSEQ multiplex PCR, and TCRdb holds only the in-frame ones, with some missing. The sample records roughly 34,000 clones, roughly 82% being singletons. Sequenced: PBMCs. These receptors were collected from a woman younger than 30 in good health and CMV-seronegative.

The rearrangement joins TRBV27 to TRBJ2-1; D might be TRBD1 (5 bases). CDR1 and CDR2 (germline): MNHEY, SMNVEV (reference sequence). Between the trimmed V and J ends, which lost 6 bases and 7 bases, there was a span of 16 bases. The CDR3 has 14 amino acids. Written as DNA, the CDR3 is TGTGCCAGCAGGACAGACACAAGGGGTAATGAGCAGTTCTTC. Translated: CASRTDTRGNEQFF.

The gene calls are TRBV11-3 and TRBJ1-1; TRBD1 agrees at 10 bases. The V and J ends lost 3 bases and 6 bases, in that order; junction bases with no gene match: 4. Germline values: CDR1 SGHNT, CDR2 YENEEA. This CDR3 has 14 amino acids. CDR3 DNA: TGTGCCAGCAGCTTGGGACAGGGGAATCCTGAAGCTTTCTTT. Translating gives CASSLGQGNPEAFF. Supplemented by reference TRBV11-3 and TRBJ1-1, the full variable domain reads EAGVVQSPRYKIIEKKQPVAFWCNPISGHNTLYWYLQNLGQGPELLIRYENEEAVDDSQLPKDRFSAERLKGVDSTLKIQPAELGDSAVYLCASSLGQGNPEAFFGQGTRLTVV.

This sequence joins TRBV4-3 and TRBJ2-3; TRBD2 agrees at 10 bases. This CDR3 comprises 15 residues. V trimming: 2 bases; J trimming: 2 bases; junction bases outside the gene matches: 1. Germline V CDR1 and CDR2: LGHNA, YSLEER. Written as DNA, the CDR3 is TGCGCCAGCAGCCAAACTAGCGGGGCCACAGATACGCAGTATTTT. As protein: CASSQTSGATDTQYF.

The chain is built from TRBV4-3 and TRBJ2-7, with 10 nucleotides matching TRBD1. The CDR3 loop spans 21 amino acids. CDR1 is LGHNA, CDR2 YSLEER, per germline. V trimming: 3 bases; J trimming: 1 base; junction bases outside the gene matches: 21. The CDR3, as DNA: TGCGCCAGCAGCCACTCAAAAAGGCTCGGGACAGGGGCCTTCTTTTCCTACGAGCAGTACTTC. Protein product: CASSHSKRLGTGAFFSYEQYF.

This clone has only one observation. The chain has TRBV28 and TRBJ1-5; TRBD1 matches 10 bases. Per the germline V gene, CDR1 is MDHEN and CDR2 is SYDVKM. J lost 4 bases, V lost 10 bases, and 7 bases had no gene match. The CDR3 is 14 residues long. Written as DNA, the CDR3 is TGTGCCACCGACAGGGGGCGTGAGAATCAGCCCCAGCATTTT. This encodes CATDRGRENQPQHF.

The chain combines TRBV4-2 with TRBJ2-5; TRBD2 aligns across 9 bases. The CDR3 is 17 amino acids. The J segment lost 5 bases and the V segment lost 1 base, leaving 11 bases of the junction unmatched. Germline CDR1 LGHNA, CDR2 YNFKEQ. Written as DNA, the CDR3 is TGTGCCAGCAGCCAAGGAGGTAGCGGGGGCCGAGGGGAGACCCAGTACTTC. The encoded protein is CASSQGGSGGRGETQYF.

The rearrangement links TRBV4-1 to TRBJ2-2; possibly TRBD2 for D (5 bases). The germline V gene has CDR1 MGHRA and CDR2 YSYEKL. V shed 1 base and J shed 1 base, with 10 bases lying between them. This CDR3 spans 16 amino acids. As DNA, the CDR3 is TGCGCCAGCAGCCAAGGGCCTAGCTTGAACACCGGGGAGCTGTTTTTT. Its protein is CASSQGPSLNTGELFF.

The chain recombines TRBV28 with TRBJ2-5, with D perhaps matching TRBD2 (6 bases). The germline V gene has CDR1 MDHEN and CDR2 SYDVKM. The CDR3 covers 15 residues. Deletions cut 3 bases from V and 2 bases from J, with 13 bases between. This CDR3 is CASSFPRDFQETQYF. The DNA for the CDR3 is TGTGCCAGCAGTTTCCCCAGGGACTTTCAAGAGACCCAGTACTTC.

Note on this clone: At one end the junction does not follow the germline gene, possibly because of a read error. The V gene is TRBV7-9, the J gene TRBJ1-1, with D uncertain. There are 12 residues in the CDR3. CDR1 is SEHNR, CDR2 FQNEAQ, per germline (reference sequence). CDR3 sequence reads: CSSSFSPTEAFF. Written as DNA, the CDR3 is TGTTCCAGCAGCTTTTCTCCGACTGAAGCTTTCTTT.

The V gene is TRBV30, the J gene TRBJ2-1; D is possibly TRBD2 (6 bases). V lost 2 bases and J 5 bases, leaving 7 bases between the germline ends. The CDR3 runs 12 residues. Germline CDR1 is GTSNPN and CDR2 is SVGIG (reference sequence). The CDR3 here is CAWSPGDNEQFF. CDR3 nucleotide sequence: TGTGCCTGGAGTCCGGGGGACAATGAGCAGTTCTTC.

The chain combines TRBV25-1 with TRBJ1-2; D remains unclear. The CDR3 covers 13 residues. Trimming took off 6 bases at V and 8 bases at J, with 16 bases between the two ends. CDR1 is MGHDK, CDR2 SYGVNS, per germline. The CDR3 sequence: CASSAPGLGGYTF. CDR3 DNA: TGTGCCAGCAGCGCCCCGGGGTTGGGGGGCTACACCTTC.

The CDR3 sequence is CASSLTSETQYF. The CDR3, as DNA: TGTGCCAGCAGTCTGACTAGCGAGACCCAGTACTTC. The chain uses TRBV6-1 and TRBJ2-5; 7 bases map to TRBD2. This CDR3 contains 12 residues. The germline gives CDR1 MNHNS, CDR2 SASEGT. J lost 5 bases, V lost 5 bases, and 2 bases had no gene match.

CDR3 DNA sequence: TGTGCCAGCAGTGACCCTCCTTACTTC. This encodes CASSDPPYF. The chain uses TRBV6-4 and TRBJ2-5; no definite D call. The CDR3 has 9 residues. Germline CDR1 reads MRHNA; CDR2 reads SNTAGT. V lost 2 bases and J lost 14, with 6 bases in between.